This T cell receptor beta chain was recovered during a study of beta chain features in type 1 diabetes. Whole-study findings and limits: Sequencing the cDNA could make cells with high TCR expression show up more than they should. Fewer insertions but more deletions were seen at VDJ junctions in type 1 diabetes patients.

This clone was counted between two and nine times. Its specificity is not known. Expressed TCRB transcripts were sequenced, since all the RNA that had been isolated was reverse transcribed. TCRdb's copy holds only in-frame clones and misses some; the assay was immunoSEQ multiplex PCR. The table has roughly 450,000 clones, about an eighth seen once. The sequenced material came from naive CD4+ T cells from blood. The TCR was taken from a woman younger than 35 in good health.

The CDR3 DNA sequence: TGCGCCAGCAGCTCCCTCCAGGGGGCGCAGGAGACCCAGTACTTC. This codes for CASSSLQGAQETQYF. V is TRBV5-1 and J is TRBJ2-5; 8 bases map to TRBD1. The junction had 9 bases not matched to a gene; V was cut back by 3 bases and J by 5 bases. There are 15 residues in the CDR3. The germline gives CDR1 SGHRS, CDR2 YFSETQ.